This T cell receptor beta chain was recovered during a study of OX40 agonist ivuxolimab in advanced cancers. The germline V gene has CDR1 LGHNA and CDR2 YSLEER. The V and J ends lost 0 bases and 7 bases respectively, with 16 bases between them. The CDR3 is 15 residues long. Overall study results and limits: At 0.1 to 3.0 mg/kg and by week 6, CD4+ and CD8+ T cells in the blood had expanded clonally.

In regard to this clone: Its antigen remains unidentified.

Method: immunoSEQ multiplex PCR; TCRdb's copy keeps in-frame clones and lacks some. The table records around 15,000 clones, about 80% of them present only once. The material was CD4+ or CD8+ T cells sorted from blood, obtained in a trial of the OX40 agonist ivuxolimab. This receptor was taken from an adult with an advanced solid tumor such as melanoma, head and neck, liver or kidney cancer. The chain combines TRBV4-3 with TRBJ2-7, with D perhaps given as TRBD1 or TRBD2 (5 bases each). The CDR3 region has the DNA TGCGCCAGCAGCCAAGATCCTGGGGGTTTAGGAGAGCAGTACTTC. Encoded protein: CASSQDPGGLGEQYF.